Given below is one TCR beta chain in context. Antigen specificity is unknown. The sample is drawn from a study of response to subunit inactivated influenza vaccine. Study-wide results and limits: T cells newly recruited by each seasonal influenza vaccination are few, the authors suggested.

TCRdb used MiXCR to reprocess the RT-PCR reads, holding one entry per CDR3 protein. The profile shows roughly 700,000 distinct CDR3 sequences, about 14% of them singletons. Material: PBMCs from blood, obtained 14 days before vaccination. This sequence was found in a man in his fifties or sixties who received an inactivated influenza vaccine.

CDR3 coding DNA: TGCGCCAGCAGCTGGGGGGAGTCCTACGAGCAGTACTTC. This translates into CASSWGESYEQYF. The chain has TRBV5-1 and TRBJ2-7, with D possibly being TRBD2 (6 bases). The germline V gene encodes CDR1 SGHRS and CDR2 YFSETQ. V gave up 3 bases and J gave up 1 base, with 8 bases separating them. The CDR3 loop spans 13 amino acids.